The rows below give T cell receptor beta chains drawn from one sample of a study of blood T cell repertoires in COVID-19. The protocol was immunoSEQ multiplex PCR, while the TCRdb copy is restricted to in-frame clones and leaves out a portion. The sample includes fewer than 80,000 clones, roughly 85% of them seen just once. The specimen sequenced was peripheral blood. The source is a man aged 25 to 40 with acute or convalescent COVID-19. The CDR3 runs from the conserved cysteine through the conserved F or W. Fields, in order: J gene, V gene, clone size, D gene, CDR3 protein, CDR3 DNA. The D gene is left open where the match is weak. Some rows mark clone size as missing; the rest say once, few, many or name a class of expanded clone.

>TRBJ1-1|TRBV5-4|NA|TRBD1
CASSLPGGQGDPEAFF
TGTGCCAGCAGCTTGCCGGGGGGACAGGGAGATCCTGAAGCTTTCTTT
>TRBJ2-5|TRBV20-1|NA|TRBD2
CSASSSGGAPETQYF
TGCAGTGCTAGTTCTAGCGGGGGGGCACCAGAGACCCAGTACTTC
>TRBJ2-3|TRBV3-1/TRBV3-2|NA|TRBD2
CASSPNPGAGGSTDTQYF
TGTGCCAGCAGCCCAAACCCGGGGGCGGGGGGTAGCACAGATACGCAGTATTTT
>TRBJ2-1|TRBV27|NA|NA
CASSLRVGANEQFF
TGTGCCAGCAGTCTCAGGGTTGGGGCCAATGAGCAGTTCTTC
>TRBJ2-1|TRBV7-2|NA|NA
CASSPPVPSSYNEQFF
TGTGCCAGCAGCCCACCCGTCCCGAGCTCCTACAATGAGCAGTTCTTC
>TRBJ1-2|TRBV7-2|NA|NA
CASSLAPRYGYTF
TGTGCCAGCAGCTTAGCTCCCCGGTATGGCTACACCTTC
>TRBJ2-4|TRBV18|NA|NA
CASVDSLAKNIQYF
TGTGCCAGTGTCGACTCCTTAGCCAAAAACATTCAGTACTTC
>TRBJ1-4|TRBV12-3/TRBV12-4|few|TRBD1
CASTRTGYEKLFF
TGTGCCAGCACTCGGACAGGGTATGAAAAACTGTTTTTT
>TRBJ1-2|TRBV5-1|NA|NA
CASSLGGTNYGYTF
TGCGCCAGCAGCTTGGGGGGGACAAACTATGGCTACACCTTC
>TRBJ1-2|TRBV21-1|NA|NA
CASRWGLWGYTF
TGTGCCAGCAGGTGGGGCCTCTGGGGCTACACCTTC
>TRBJ2-7|TRBV9|NA|NA
CASSAQRATGEQYF
TGTGCCAGCAGCGCGCAGCGGGCAACGGGGGAGCAGTACTTC
>TRBJ1-5|TRBV19|NA|TRBD1
CASRSFDRGRGQPQHF
TGTGCCAGCCGATCTTTTGACAGGGGCAGGGGGCAGCCCCAGCATTTT
>TRBJ1-2|TRBV5-6|NA|NA
CASSINRDGYTF
TGTGCCAGCAGCATAAACAGGGATGGCTACACCTTC
>TRBJ2-5|TRBV15|NA|NA
CATSRESVTTQYF
TGTGCCACCAGTCGGGAGTCTGTTACGACCCAGTACTTC
>TRBJ2-1|TRBV20-1|once|TRBD1
CSASGTGLRNEQFF
TGCAGTGCTAGTGGGACAGGGTTGAGAAATGAGCAGTTCTTC
>TRBJ1-5|TRBV6-1|NA|NA
CASSEVSWAVYSNQPQHF
TGTGCCAGCAGTGAAGTTAGTTGGGCAGTTTATAGCAATCAGCCCCAGCATTTT
>TRBJ2-1|TRBV5-4|NA|NA
CASSLGGDEQFF
TGTGCCAGCAGCTTGGGGGGCGATGAGCAGTTCTTC
>TRBJ2-7|TRBV4-3|medium-sized|NA
CASSQQGNSFYEQYF
TGCGCCAGCAGCCAACAGGGAAATTCCTTCTACGAGCAGTACTTC
>TRBJ1-2|TRBV30|NA|TRBD1
CAWIPGTGGSFNYGYTF
TGTGCCTGGATACCCGGGACAGGGGGTTCGTTTAACTATGGCTACACCTTC
>TRBJ1-4|TRBV5-6|NA|NA
CASSRVEAVPNEKLFF
TGTGCCAGCAGCCGCGTGGAGGCAGTCCCTAATGAAAAACTGTTTTTT
>TRBJ1-4|TRBV30|NA|TRBD1
CAWSGDRTGWIEKLFF
TGTGCCTGGAGTGGAGATCGGACAGGATGGATCGAAAAACTGTTTTTT
>TRBJ2-7|TRBV7-3|NA|NA
CASSRGQGNYEQYF
TGTGCCAGCAGCAGGGGTCAGGGGAACTACGAGCAGTACTTC
>TRBJ2-5|TRBV3-1/TRBV3-2|NA|NA
CASSQGGGGTYQETQYF
TGTGCCAGCAGCCAAGGGGGAGGCGGTACGTACCAAGAGACCCAGTACTTC